Listed below are T cell receptor beta chains from one sample, sequenced in a study of T cell repertoires in cytomegalovirus infection. TCRdb re-called the reads through MiXCR, storing one row per CDR3 protein. The sample holds roughly 570,000 distinct CDR3 sequences, around 40% seen once. No antigen has been assigned to these receptors. The material sequenced was cultured PBMCs, taken from culture after CMV antigen stimulation. The receptors come from a human donor in good health (CMV status not recorded). Some clones in this sample may be carry-over from other donors' samples. The CDR3 runs from the conserved cysteine through the conserved F or W. Each record gives: V gene, clone size, J gene, CDR3 protein. Expanded clones get a size class; other rows say once, few or many, or leave the size out.

>TRBV20-1|NA|TRBJ1-2
CSAGHQGGYTF
>TRBV18|NA|TRBJ2-1
CASSPSSGDYNEQFF
>TRBV7-2|few|TRBJ2-5
CASSLGVAGRQETQYF
>TRBV19|once|TRBJ1-5
CASNWRENQPQHF
>TRBV7-9|NA|TRBJ2-3
CASTPTSGGPDTQYF
>TRBV27|few|TRBJ2-6
CASSPYGVGDGSGANVLTF
>TRBV7-8|few|TRBJ1-2
CASNSLPRGSTSVYGYTF
>TRBV7-2|NA|TRBJ2-3
CASSFKWGGGSTDTQYF
>TRBV5-5|few|TRBJ1-1
CASSLAGATGVNTEAFF
>TRBV5-1|NA|TRBJ2-7
CADRGLANGSYEQYF
>TRBV10-3|NA|TRBJ1-2
CAISETTGWDYGYTF
>TRBV3-1|NA|TRBJ1-1
CASSHGVGTEAFF
>TRBV7-2|NA|TRBJ2-2
CASSLAWGGAGELFF